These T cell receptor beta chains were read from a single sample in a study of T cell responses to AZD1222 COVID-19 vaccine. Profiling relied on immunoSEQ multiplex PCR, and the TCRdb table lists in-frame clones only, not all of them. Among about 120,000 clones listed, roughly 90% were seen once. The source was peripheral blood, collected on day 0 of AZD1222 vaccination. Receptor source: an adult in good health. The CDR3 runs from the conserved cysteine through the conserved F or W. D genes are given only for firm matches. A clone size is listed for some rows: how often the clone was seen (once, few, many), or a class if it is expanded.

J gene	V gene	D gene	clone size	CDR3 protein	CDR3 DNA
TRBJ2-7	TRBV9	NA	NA	CASSSTDSYEQYF	TGTGCCAGCAGCTCAACCGACAGCTACGAGCAGTACTTC
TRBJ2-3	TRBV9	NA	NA	CASSPSPSTDTQYF	TGTGCCAGCAGCCCTTCCCCTAGCACAGATACGCAGTATTTT
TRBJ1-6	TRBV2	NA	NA	CASSEERDSPLHF	TGTGCCAGCAGTGAGGAGAGGGATTCACCCCTCCACTTT
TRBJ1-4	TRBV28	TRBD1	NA	CASSGGGRGLANEKLFF	TGTGCCAGCAGTGGGGGGGGCAGGGGGCTGGCTAATGAAAAACTGTTTTTT
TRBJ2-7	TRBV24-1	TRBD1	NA	CATSEAGTGYEQYF	TGTGCCACCAGTGAGGCCGGGACAGGCTACGAGCAGTACTTC
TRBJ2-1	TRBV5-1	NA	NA	CASSYTGRSYNEQFF	TGCGCCAGCAGCTATACAGGGCGCTCCTACAATGAGCAGTTCTTC
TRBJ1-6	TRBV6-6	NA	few	CASSYRGGTYNSPLHF	TGTGCCAGCAGTTACAGGGGAGGAACCTATAATTCACCCCTCCACTTT
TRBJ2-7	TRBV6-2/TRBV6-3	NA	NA	CASSPRQGTTYEQYF	TGTGCCAGCAGCCCCCGACAGGGGACTACCTACGAGCAGTACTTC
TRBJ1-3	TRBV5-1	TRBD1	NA	CASSRVEGATSGNTIYF	TGCGCCAGCAGCCGTGTCGAGGGGGCCACCTCTGGAAACACCATATATTTT
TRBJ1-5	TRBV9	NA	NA	CASSADGNQPQHF	TGTGCCAGCAGCGCCGACGGCAATCAGCCCCAGCATTTT
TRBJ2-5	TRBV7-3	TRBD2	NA	CASSSGPGGETQYF	TGTGCCAGCAGCTCGGGACCCGGGGGGGAGACCCAGTACTTC
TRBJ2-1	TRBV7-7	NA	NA	CASSLGAYNEQFF	TGTGCTAGCAGCTTAGGGGCCTACAATGAGCAGTTCTTC
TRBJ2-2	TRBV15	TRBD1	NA	CATSRDPGQANTGELFF	TGTGCCACCAGCAGAGATCCCGGACAGGCGAACACCGGGGAGCTGTTTTTT
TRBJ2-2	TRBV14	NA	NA	CASSPPGLPFGELFF	TGTGCCAGCAGCCCACCGGGACTCCCCTTCGGGGAGCTGTTTTTT
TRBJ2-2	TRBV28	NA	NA	CASSPDLRVRSGELFF	TGTGCCAGCAGCCCAGACCTCAGGGTTCGGAGCGGGGAGCTGTTTTTT
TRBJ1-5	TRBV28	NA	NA	CASSRHGSTYSNQPQHF	TGTGCCAGCAGTCGCCATGGGAGTACCTATAGCAATCAGCCCCAGCATTTT
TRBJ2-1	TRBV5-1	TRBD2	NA	CASSLVGAGDNGWNDEQFF	TGCGCCAGCAGCTTGGTCGGCGCGGGAGATAACGGGTGGAATGATGAGCAGTTCTTC
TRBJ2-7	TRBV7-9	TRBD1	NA	CASSQSRQGTYEQYF	TGTGCCAGCAGCCAATCCCGACAGGGGACCTACGAGCAGTACTTC
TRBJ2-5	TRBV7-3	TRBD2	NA	CASSLSAGATETQYF	TGTGCCAGCAGCTTATCAGCGGGGGCTACGGAGACCCAGTACTTC
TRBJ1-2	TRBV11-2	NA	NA	CASSLDRGRGYTF	TGTGCCAGCAGCTTAGATCGGGGACGAGGCTACACCTTC
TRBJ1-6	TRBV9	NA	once	CASSATGSESPLHF	TGTGCCAGCAGCGCGACAGGTTCGGAGTCACCCCTCCACTTT
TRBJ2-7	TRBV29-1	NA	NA	CSAQGADSYEQYF	TGCAGCGCCCAAGGGGCAGATTCCTACGAGCAGTACTTC
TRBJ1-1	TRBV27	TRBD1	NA	CASSRGTAWGLVF	TGTGCCAGCAGCCGGGGGACAGCCTGGGGTTTGGTCTTT
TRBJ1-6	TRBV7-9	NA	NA	CASSLGVAPLHF	TGTGCCAGCAGCTTAGGGGTAGCACCCCTCCACTTT
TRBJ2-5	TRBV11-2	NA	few	CASSSLQETQYF	TGTGCCAGCAGCTCGCTTCAAGAGACCCAGTACTTC
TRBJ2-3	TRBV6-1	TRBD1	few	CASSEGTGGADTQYF	TGTGCCAGCAGTGAGGGGACAGGGGGCGCAGATACGCAGTATTTT
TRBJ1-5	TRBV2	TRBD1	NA	CASSAEGQPNQPQHF	TGTGCCAGCAGTGCAGAGGGACAGCCCAATCAGCCCCAGCATTTT
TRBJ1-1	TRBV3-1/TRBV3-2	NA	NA	CASSQLGGGIGAFF	TGTGCCAGCAGCCAGTTAGGGGGGGGGATTGGAGCTTTCTTT
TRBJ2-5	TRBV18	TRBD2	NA	CASSNRLAGDETQYF	TGTGCCAGCTCAAATAGACTAGCGGGAGATGAGACCCAGTACTTC
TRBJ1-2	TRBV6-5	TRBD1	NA	CATRGGVMRNYGYTF	TGTGCCACCAGGGGGGGCGTGATGAGAAACTATGGCTACACCTTC
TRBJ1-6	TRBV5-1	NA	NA	CASSPGRESPLHF	TGCGCCAGCAGCCCAGGGCGCGAGTCACCCCTCCACTTT
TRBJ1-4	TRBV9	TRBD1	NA	CASSVGQGAGEKLFF	TGTGCCAGCAGCGTAGGACAGGGAGCGGGAGAAAAACTGTTTTTT
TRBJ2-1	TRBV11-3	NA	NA	CASSLGGPGALYNEQFF	TGTGCCAGCAGCTTAGGAGGCCCGGGGGCTTTATACAATGAGCAGTTCTTC
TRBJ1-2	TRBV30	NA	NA	CAEGTLENYGYTF	TGTGCCGAAGGGACATTGGAGAACTATGGCTACACCTTC
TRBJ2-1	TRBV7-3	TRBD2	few	CASRLAGASYNEQFF	TGTGCCAGCAGGCTAGCGGGGGCCTCCTACAATGAGCAGTTCTTC
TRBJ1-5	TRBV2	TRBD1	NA	CASSESRGRHAQPQHF	TGTGCCAGCAGTGAAAGCAGGGGGCGACATGCTCAGCCCCAGCATTTT
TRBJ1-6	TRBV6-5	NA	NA	CASSYYDQPYSPLHF	TGTGCCAGCAGTTACTACGACCAGCCGTATTCACCCCTCCACTTT
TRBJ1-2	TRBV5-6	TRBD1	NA	CASSLGRQGRYGYTF	TGTGCCAGCAGCTTGGGCCGACAGGGGCGCTATGGCTACACCTTC
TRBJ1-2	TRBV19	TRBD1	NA	CASSRRGTGGDGYTF	TGTGCCAGTAGTCGGAGGGGGACAGGGGGCGATGGCTACACCTTC
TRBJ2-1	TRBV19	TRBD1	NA	CASSPDRVEQFF	TGTGCCAGTAGCCCGGACAGGGTCGAGCAGTTCTTC
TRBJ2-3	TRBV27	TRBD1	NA	CASCLDDRVGSDTQYF	TGTGCCAGCTGTTTAGACGACAGGGTAGGTTCGGATACGCAGTATTTT
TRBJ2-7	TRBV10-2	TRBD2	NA	CASSDLAGVNYEQYF	TGCGCCAGCAGTGACCTAGCGGGAGTGAATTACGAGCAGTACTTC
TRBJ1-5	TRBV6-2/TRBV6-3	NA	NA	CASSYDFNQPQHF	TGTGCCAGCAGTTACGATTTCAATCAGCCCCAGCATTTT
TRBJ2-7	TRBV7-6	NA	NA	CASSLGLVSYEQYF	TGTGCCAGCAGCTTAGGGTTGGTATCCTACGAGCAGTACTTC
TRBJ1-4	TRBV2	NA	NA	CASSKSGVNEKLFF	TGTGCCAGCAGCAAAAGTGGGGTTAATGAAAAACTGTTTTTT
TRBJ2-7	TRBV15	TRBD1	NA	CATSDSRGLSYEQYF	TGTGCCACCAGCGATTCAAGGGGGCTCTCCTACGAGCAGTACTTC
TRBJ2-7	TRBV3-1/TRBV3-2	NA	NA	CASSRDRGGPQEQYF	TGTGCCAGCAGCCGGGACCGGGGCGGGCCTCAGGAGCAGTACTTC
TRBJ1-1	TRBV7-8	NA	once	CASSPDTEAFF	TGTGCCAGCAGCCCGGACACTGAAGCTTTCTTT
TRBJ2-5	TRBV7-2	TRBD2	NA	CASSIGLERASRMETQYF	TGTGCCAGCAGCATCGGACTAGAAAGGGCCTCAAGGATGGAGACCCAGTACTTC
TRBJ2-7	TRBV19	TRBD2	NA	CASSPKRGSVYEQYF	TGTGCCAGTAGTCCGAAGCGGGGGAGTGTCTACGAGCAGTACTTC
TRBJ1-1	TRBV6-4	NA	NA	CASSESWQGNTEAFF	TGTGCCAGCAGTGAGAGCTGGCAGGGGAACACTGAAGCTTTCTTT
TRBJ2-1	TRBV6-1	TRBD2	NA	CASSELAGAFNEQFF	TGTGCCAGCAGTGAACTAGCGGGAGCGTTTAATGAGCAGTTCTTC
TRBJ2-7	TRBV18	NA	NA	CASSPVVGGEQYF	TGTGCCAGCTCACCAGTGGTGGGGGGCGAGCAGTACTTC
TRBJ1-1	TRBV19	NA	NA	CASVGQVFGNTEAFF	TGTGCCTCCGTGGGGCAGGTCTTTGGGAACACTGAAGCTTTCTTT
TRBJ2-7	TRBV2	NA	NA	CASRFRGDSYEQYF	TGTGCCAGCAGATTCAGGGGCGATTCCTACGAGCAGTACTTC
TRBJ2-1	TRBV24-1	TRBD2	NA	CATSDSRLAGAFDEQFF	TGTGCCACCAGTGACTCAAGACTAGCGGGAGCCTTCGATGAGCAGTTCTTC
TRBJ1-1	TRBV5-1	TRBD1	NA	CASSPGDRGTEAFF	TGCGCCAGCAGCCCGGGGGACAGGGGGACTGAAGCTTTCTTT
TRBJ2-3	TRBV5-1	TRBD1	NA	CASSSGQGASDTQYF	TGCGCCAGCAGCTCGGGACAGGGGGCGTCGGATACGCAGTATTTT